Below are 9 T cell receptor beta chains sequenced from a single sample in a study of T cell responses to AZD1222 COVID-19 vaccine. TCRdb keeps only in-frame clones here, not all; method: immunoSEQ multiplex PCR. This sample yields about 84,000 clones, of which around 84% are seen a single time; less than 6.5% belongs to the top ten. The sequenced sample was peripheral blood, obtained 28 days after the second AZD1222 dose. These receptors came from an adult who received the AZD1222 COVID-19 vaccine.

This rearrangement joins TRBV15 to TRBJ2-1, with D perhaps matching TRBD2 (6 bases). The CDR3 runs to 15 residues. V was shortened by 5 bases and J by 0 bases, with 11 bases between the two germline ends. Germline CDR1 and CDR2: LNHNV and YYDKDF (reference sequence). The CDR3 bases are TGTGCCACCAGCCCCGGCGGGATCTCCTACAATGAGCAGTTCTTC. It encodes CATSPGGISYNEQFF. The full variable domain, rest sourced from reference TRBV15 and TRBJ2-1, is DAMVIQNPRYQVTQFGKPVTLSCSQTLNHNVMYWYQQKSSQAPKLLFHYYDKDFNNEADTPDNFQSRRPNTSFCFLDIRSPGLGDTAMYLCATSPGGISYNEQFFGPGTRLTVL.

V and J are TRBV3-1 (or the pseudogene TRBV3-2) and TRBJ2-5; possibly TRBD1 for D (6 bases). V lost 4 bases, J lost 2 bases, and 11 bases lay in between. Germline V gene sequence: CDR1 LGHDT, CDR2 YNNKEL (reference sequence). This CDR3 has 14 residues. CDR3 in DNA: TGTGCCAGCAGCCGATGGACAGCTCAAGAGACCCAGTACTTC. Its protein product is CASSRWTAQETQYF.

This clone was seen only once. V and J are TRBV7-9 and TRBJ2-3; D is unresolved. With 6 bases removed from V and 0 bases from J, the gap between germline ends came to 10 bases. This CDR3 is built from 14 residues. Germline V CDR1 and CDR2: SEHNR, FQNEAQ (reference sequence). CDR3 sequence: CASSSTTSTDTQYF. CDR3 DNA: TGTGCCAGCAGTTCAACGACCAGCACAGATACGCAGTATTTT.

V gene TRBV18 combines with J gene TRBJ2-3, with 14 bases identical to TRBD2. J lost 0 bases, V lost 6 bases, and 8 bases had no gene match. From germline, CDR1 is KGHSH and CDR2 LQKENI. The CDR3 runs to 18 residues. The CDR3 DNA reads as TGTGCCAGCTCCCCAGGGACTAGCGGGGGAGCTAGCACAGATACGCAGTATTTT. Residues: CASSPGTSGGASTDTQYF.

The chain uses TRBV19 and TRBJ1-2, with unresolved D. This CDR3 region has 14 residues. The germline CDR1 and CDR2 sequences are LNHDA and SQIVND (reference sequence). V lost 1 base to trimming and J lost 0 bases, with 6 bases between them. The CDR3 DNA reads as TGTGCCAGTAGTATAGTGAACTCTAACTATGGCTACACCTTC. Translated: CASSIVNSNYGYTF.

The chain combines TRBV11-1 with TRBJ2-1; the D gene could be TRBD1 or TRBD2 (5 bases each). Germline CDR1 is SGHAT and CDR2 is FQDESV (reference sequence). The CDR3 is made up of 14 amino acids. Trimming stripped 5 bases from V and 3 bases from J, with 11 bases between. The CDR3 loop reads CASSIRDGYNEQFF. As DNA, the CDR3 is TGTGCCAGCAGCATCCGGGACGGCTACAATGAGCAGTTCTTC.

The CDR3 here is CASSFSGGAGGAQYF. CDR3 sequence (DNA): TGTGCCAGCAGCTTTAGCGGGGGGGCCGGTGGGGCCCAGTACTTC. The J gene is TRBJ2-5, the V gene TRBV11-3; TRBD2 agrees at 11 bases. The germline CDR1 and CDR2 sequences are SGHNT and YENEEA. This CDR3 region has 15 residues. V trimming: 3 bases; J trimming: 9 bases; junction bases outside the gene matches: 9.

The V call is TRBV27, the J call TRBJ1-1; 7 bases map to TRBD1. The CDR3 loop spans 15 amino acids. V shed 5 bases and J 5 bases; nucleotides not matched to a gene: 11. Germline V lookup: CDR1 MNHEY, CDR2 SMNVEV (reference sequence). This chain's CDR3 is CASSVRQGGGTEAFF. The CDR3 DNA reads TGTGCCAGCAGTGTACGACAGGGCGGCGGGACTGAAGCTTTCTTT.

This rearrangement joins TRBV2 to TRBJ2-2; no reliable D call. Trimming took 2 bases from V and 4 from J, leaving 5 bases between them. The length of the CDR3 is 13 residues. The germline V gene encodes CDR1 SNHLY and CDR2 FYNNEI. The CDR3 reads CASSETGTGELFF. The CDR3 coding sequence is TGTGCCAGCAGTGAAACGGGCACCGGGGAGCTGTTTTTT.